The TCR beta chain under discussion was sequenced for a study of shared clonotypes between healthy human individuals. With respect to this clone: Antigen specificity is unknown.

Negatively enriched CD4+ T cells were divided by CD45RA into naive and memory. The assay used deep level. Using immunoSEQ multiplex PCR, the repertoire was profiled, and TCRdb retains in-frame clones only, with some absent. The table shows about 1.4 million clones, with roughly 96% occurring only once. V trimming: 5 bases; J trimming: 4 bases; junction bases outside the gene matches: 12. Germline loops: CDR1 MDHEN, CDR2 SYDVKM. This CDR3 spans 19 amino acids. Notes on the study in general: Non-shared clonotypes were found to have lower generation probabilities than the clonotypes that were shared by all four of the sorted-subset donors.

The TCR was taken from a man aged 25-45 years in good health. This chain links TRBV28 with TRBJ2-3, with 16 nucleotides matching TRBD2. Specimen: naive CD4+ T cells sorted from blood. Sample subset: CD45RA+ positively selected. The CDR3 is CASSMGLAGGRQRADTQYF. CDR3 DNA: TGTGCCAGCAGTATGGGACTAGCGGGAGGGCGACAGCGGGCAGATACGCAGTATTTT. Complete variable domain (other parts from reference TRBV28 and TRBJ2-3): DVKVTQSSRYLVKRTGEKVFLECVQDMDHENMFWYRQDPGLGLRLIYFSYDVKMKEKGDIPEGYSVSREKKERFSLILESASTNQTSMYLCASSMGLAGGRQRADTQYFGPGTRLTVL.